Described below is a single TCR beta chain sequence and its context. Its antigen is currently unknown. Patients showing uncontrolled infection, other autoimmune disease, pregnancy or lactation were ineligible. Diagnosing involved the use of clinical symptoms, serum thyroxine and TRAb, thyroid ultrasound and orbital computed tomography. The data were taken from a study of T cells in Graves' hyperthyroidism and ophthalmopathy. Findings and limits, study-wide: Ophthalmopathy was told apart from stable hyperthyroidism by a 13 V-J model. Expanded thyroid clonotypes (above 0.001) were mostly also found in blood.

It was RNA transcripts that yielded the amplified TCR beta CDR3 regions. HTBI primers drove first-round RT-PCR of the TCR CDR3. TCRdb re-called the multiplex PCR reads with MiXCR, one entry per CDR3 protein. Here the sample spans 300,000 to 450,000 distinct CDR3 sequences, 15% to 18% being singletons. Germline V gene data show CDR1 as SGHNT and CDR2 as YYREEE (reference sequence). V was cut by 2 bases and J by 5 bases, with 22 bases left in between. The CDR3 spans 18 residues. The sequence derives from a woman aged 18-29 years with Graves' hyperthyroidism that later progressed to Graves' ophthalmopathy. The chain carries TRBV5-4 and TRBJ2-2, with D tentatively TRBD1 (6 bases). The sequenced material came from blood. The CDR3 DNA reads TGTGCCAGCAGCTTAGGCCGACTAACAGGGTTCGGGACCGGGGAGCTGTTTTTT. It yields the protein CASSLGRLTGFGTGELFF.